The T cell receptor (beta chain) described here comes from a study of graft-versus-host responses after intestinal transplantation. Sequencing was performed with immunoSEQ multiplex PCR; in TCRdb, only in-frame clones are kept and a portion is missing. The top ten clones hold roughly 4.7% of a sample with approximately 10,000 clones, roughly a quarter of them seen once. Trimming shortened V by 4 bases and J by 1 base, and 13 bases separated the two germline ends. The CDR3 loop spans 14 amino acids. Germline V lookup: CDR1 GTSNPN, CDR2 SVGIG (reference sequence). Plates contained around 200,000 CFSE-labeled responder cells and around 200,000 irradiated, violet-dye-labeled stimulator cells. Following the reaction, CD3+CD4+ and CD3+CD8+ responders that were proliferating and CFSE-low underwent sorting.

V usage is TRBV30 and J usage is TRBJ1-1; D is unclear. This sequence was found in a human patient who was an organ donor for intestinal transplantation. This specimen consisted of alloreactive CD8+ T cells from a mixed lymphocyte reaction culture, obtained before transplantation. The subset denotes: CFSE-low proliferating T cells sorted from roughly six-day pre-transplant mixed lymphocyte reaction (GvH or HvG direction). The CDR3 spells CAWTHLSGNTEAFF. DNA of the CDR3: TGTGCCTGGACCCATTTGAGTGGGAACACTGAAGCTTTCTTT.